This note documents a single TCR beta chain sequence. This clonotype was seen ten or more times. What this receptor recognizes is not known. It has no much larger one-base neighbor in the sample; base qualities were not kept. The study deep-sequenced TCR repertoires of sorted CD4+ and CD8+ blood T cells from severe aplastic anemia patients and healthy subjects. Ficoll-Paque density gradient centrifugation was used to isolate peripheral blood mononuclear cells. Before DNA extraction, CD4+ and CD8+ T cells were sorted with FACS or magnetic beads. Genomic DNA was used as template for profiling of TCR beta VDJ combinations and CDR3 sequences. TCR repertoire sequencing was run on an Illumina HiSeq 2000. Turning to the authors' computational methods: TRBV/TRBJ rearrangement plots, CDR3 size and DJ length profiles, and Simpson's diversity index were used to assess repertoires. The most abundant DNA sequence in the deep sequencing data was taken as the immunodominant clone. CDR3 amino acid sequences were screened for sharing across subjects and compared with published repertoires and the VDJdb database. The public reads were run again by TCRdb, first through fastp at Q25 and then through MiXCR, and only productive beta chains were kept. One record per CDR3 amino acid sequence lists the most common genes and DNA. These V and J calls are TCRdb output, not the study's own analysis. This sample comprises some 280,000 distinct CDR3 sequences, 55% to 65% of them detected only once. Approximately 8% of the sample comes from the top ten.

This sample stems from a study of CD8+CD57+ T cells in acquired aplastic anemia (dated by TCRdb to 2017 to 2018). About the full investigation: DNA extracted from sorted CD4+ and CD8+ cells had a mean of about 3.2 ug, with a range of 0.2 to 27.4 ug. Study-wide findings and limitations: Approximately 31 CD8+ CDR3 sequences were found in both patients and controls but appeared to be highly expressed in patients and within the immunodominant clones of the patients. CD8+ Simpson's diversity did not differ significantly between patients and healthy controls (P=0.060).

This TCR was recovered from a human donor with severe aplastic anemia or a healthy control (not recorded which). The sample consisted of sorted CD4+, CD8+, or CD8+CD57+ T cells (not recorded which) from PBMCs.

The CDR3 reads as follows: CASSLEEAGVRNTGELFF. In nucleotide form, the sequence is TGTGCCAGCAGTTTAGAGGAAGCGGGGGTAAGGAACACCGGGGAGCTGTTTTTT. The V and J segments used are TRBV12-3 or TRBV12-4 and TRBJ2-2; 8 central bases correspond to TRBD2. The CDR3, cysteine through phenylalanine, is 18 amino acids long. Only the CDR3 region is kept as DNA, spanning 54 bases read in frame from base 1. After removal of 1 base from V and 1 base from J, the junction retains 8 bases not matched to a gene.